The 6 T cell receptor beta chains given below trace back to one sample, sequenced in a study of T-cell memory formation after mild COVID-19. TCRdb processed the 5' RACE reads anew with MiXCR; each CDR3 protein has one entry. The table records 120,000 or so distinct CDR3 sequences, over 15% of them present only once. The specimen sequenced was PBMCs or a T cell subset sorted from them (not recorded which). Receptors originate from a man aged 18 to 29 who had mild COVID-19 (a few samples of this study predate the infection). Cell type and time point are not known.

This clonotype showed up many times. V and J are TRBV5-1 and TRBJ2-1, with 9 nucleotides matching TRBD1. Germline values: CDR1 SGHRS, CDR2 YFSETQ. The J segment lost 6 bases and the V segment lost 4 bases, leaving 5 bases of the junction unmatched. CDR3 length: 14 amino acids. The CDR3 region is CASSRDRALNEQFF. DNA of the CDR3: TGCGCCAGCAGCCGGGACAGGGCCCTCAATGAGCAGTTCTTC.

CDR3 protein: CASSPGLAVRRELFF. DNA for the CDR3: TGTGCCAGCTCACCAGGACTAGCGGTCAGGAGGGAGCTGTTTTTT. This chain joins TRBV18 and TRBJ2-2; TRBD2 aligns across 10 bases. This CDR3 has 15 amino acids. Germline V gene data show CDR1 as KGHSH and CDR2 as LQKENI. V was clipped by 2 bases and J by 9 bases; unmatched bases: 6.

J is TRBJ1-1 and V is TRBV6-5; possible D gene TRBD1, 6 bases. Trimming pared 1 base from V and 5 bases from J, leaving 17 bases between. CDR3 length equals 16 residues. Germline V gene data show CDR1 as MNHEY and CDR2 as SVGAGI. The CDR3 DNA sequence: TGTGCCAGCAGTTACTTGCCGGGAGGGGGAGGAACTGAAGCTTTCTTT. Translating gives CASSYLPGGGGTEAFF.

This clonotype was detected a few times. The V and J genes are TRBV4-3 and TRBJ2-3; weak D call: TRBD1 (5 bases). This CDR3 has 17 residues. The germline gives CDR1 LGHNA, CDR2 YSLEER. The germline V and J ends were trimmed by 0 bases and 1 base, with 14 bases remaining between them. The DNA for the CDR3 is TGCGCCAGCAGCCAAGACCCCGAAGGGGTCGGCACAGATACGCAGTATTTT. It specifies CASSQDPEGVGTDTQYF.

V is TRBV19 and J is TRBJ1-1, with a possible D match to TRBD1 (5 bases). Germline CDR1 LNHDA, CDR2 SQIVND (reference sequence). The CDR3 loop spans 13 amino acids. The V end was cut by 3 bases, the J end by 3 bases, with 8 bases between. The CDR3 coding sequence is TGTGCCAGTAGTATTGGGGCAGACACTGAAGCTTTCTTT. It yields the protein CASSIGADTEAFF.

CDR3 bases: TGCGCCAGCAGCTTGGCCCGAGGGAGCATCTACAATGAGCAGTTCTTC. It yields the protein CASSLARGSIYNEQFF. The J gene is TRBJ2-1, the V gene TRBV5-1; the D gene is possibly TRBD2 (5 bases). Between the trimmed V and J ends, which lost 0 bases and 3 bases, there was a span of 13 bases. Germline CDR1 is SGHRS and CDR2 is YFSETQ. The CDR3 sequence is 16 residues long.